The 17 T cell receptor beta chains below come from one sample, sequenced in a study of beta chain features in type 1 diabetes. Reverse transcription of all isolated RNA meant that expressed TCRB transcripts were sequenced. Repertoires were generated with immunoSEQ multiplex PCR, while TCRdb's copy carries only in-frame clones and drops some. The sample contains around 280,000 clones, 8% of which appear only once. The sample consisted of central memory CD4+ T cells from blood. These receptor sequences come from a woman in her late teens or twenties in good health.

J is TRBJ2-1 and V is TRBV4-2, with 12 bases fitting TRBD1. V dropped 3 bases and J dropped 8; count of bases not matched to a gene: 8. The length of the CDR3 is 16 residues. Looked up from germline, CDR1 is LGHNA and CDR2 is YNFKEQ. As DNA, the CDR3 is TGTGCCAGCAGCCAGCGTGGGACAGGGGGCTTCGATGAGCAGTTCTTC. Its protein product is CASSQRGTGGFDEQFF.

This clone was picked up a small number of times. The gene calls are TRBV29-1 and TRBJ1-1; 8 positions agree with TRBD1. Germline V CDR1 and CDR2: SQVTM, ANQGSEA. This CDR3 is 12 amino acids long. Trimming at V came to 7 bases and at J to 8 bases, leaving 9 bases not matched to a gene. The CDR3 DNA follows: TGCAGCGATCTGTACAGGGGGAACGAAGCTTTCTTT. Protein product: CSDLYRGNEAFF.

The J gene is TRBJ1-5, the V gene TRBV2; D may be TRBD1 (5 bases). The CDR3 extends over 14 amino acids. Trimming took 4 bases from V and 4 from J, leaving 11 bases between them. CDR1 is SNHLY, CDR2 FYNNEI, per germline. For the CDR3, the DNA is TGTGCCAGCAGTGTATCAGGGCCAAATCAGCCCCAGCATTTT. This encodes CASSVSGPNQPQHF.

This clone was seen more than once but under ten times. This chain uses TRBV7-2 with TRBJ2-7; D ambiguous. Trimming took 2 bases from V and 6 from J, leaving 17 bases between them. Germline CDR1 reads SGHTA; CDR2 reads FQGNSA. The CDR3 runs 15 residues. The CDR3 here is CASSLIVGPRSEQYF. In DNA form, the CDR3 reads TGTGCCAGCAGCTTAATCGTAGGACCAAGGAGCGAGCAGTACTTC.

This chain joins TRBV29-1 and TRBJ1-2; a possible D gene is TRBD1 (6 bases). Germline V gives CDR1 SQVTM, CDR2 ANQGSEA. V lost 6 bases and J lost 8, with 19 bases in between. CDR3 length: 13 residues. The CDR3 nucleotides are TGCAGCGTGGTAAACAGGGTTCAGGGGGGCTACACCTTC. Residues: CSVVNRVQGGYTF.

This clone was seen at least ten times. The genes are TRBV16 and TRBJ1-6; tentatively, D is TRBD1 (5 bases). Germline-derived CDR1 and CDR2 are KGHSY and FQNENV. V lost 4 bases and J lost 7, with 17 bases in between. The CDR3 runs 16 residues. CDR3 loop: CASSPPVRAGNSPLHF. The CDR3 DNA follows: TGTGCCAGCAGCCCACCGGTCAGGGCAGGGAATTCACCCCTCCACTTT.

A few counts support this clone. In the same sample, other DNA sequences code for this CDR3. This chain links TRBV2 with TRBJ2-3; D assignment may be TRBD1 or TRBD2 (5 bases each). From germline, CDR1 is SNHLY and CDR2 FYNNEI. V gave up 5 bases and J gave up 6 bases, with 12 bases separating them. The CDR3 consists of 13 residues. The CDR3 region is CASSSQGADTQYF. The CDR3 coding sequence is TGTGCCAGCAGTTCCCAGGGAGCCGATACGCAGTATTTT. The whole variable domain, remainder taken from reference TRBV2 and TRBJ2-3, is EPEVTQTPSHQVTQMGQEVILRCVPISNHLYFYWYRQILGQKVEFLVSFYNNEISEKSEIFDDQFSVERPDGSNFTLKIRSTKLEDSAMYFCASSSQGADTQYFGPGTRLTVL.

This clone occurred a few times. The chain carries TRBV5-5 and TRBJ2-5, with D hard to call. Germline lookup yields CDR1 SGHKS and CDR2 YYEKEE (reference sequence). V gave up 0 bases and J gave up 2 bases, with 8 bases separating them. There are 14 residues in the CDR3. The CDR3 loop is CASSLGRAQETQYF. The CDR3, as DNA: TGTGCCAGCAGCTTGGGACGGGCACAAGAGACCCAGTACTTC.

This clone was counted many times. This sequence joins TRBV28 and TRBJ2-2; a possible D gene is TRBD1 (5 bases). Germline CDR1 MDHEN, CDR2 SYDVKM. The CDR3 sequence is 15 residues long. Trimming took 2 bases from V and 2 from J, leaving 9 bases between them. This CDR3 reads CASSLADTNTGELFF. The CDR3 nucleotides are TGTGCCAGCAGTTTAGCGGACACCAACACCGGGGAGCTGTTTTTT.

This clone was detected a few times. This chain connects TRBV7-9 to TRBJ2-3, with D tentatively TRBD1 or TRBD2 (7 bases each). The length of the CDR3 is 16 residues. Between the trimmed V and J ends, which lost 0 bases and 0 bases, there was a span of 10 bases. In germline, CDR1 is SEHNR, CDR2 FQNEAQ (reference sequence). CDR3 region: CASSLAAGQSTDTQYF. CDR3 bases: TGTGCCAGCAGCTTAGCAGCGGGACAGAGCACAGATACGCAGTATTTT.

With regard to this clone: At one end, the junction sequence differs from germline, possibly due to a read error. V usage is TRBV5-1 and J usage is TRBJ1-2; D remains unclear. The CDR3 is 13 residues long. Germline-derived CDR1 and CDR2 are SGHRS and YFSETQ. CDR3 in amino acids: CASSLGALYGCTF. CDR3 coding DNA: TGCGCCAGCAGCTTGGGAGCTCTCTATGGCTGCACCTTC.

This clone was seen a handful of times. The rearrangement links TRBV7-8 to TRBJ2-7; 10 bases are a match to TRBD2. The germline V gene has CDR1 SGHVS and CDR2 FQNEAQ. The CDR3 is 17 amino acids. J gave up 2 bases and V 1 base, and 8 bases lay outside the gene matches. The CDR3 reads CASSLVASGSPTYEQYF. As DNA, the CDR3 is TGTGCCAGCAGCTTAGTCGCTAGCGGGAGCCCTACCTACGAGCAGTACTTC.

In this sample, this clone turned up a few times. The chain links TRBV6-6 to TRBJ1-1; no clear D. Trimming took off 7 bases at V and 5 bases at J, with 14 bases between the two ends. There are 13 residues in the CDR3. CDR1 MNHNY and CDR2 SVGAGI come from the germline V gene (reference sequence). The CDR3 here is CASKVGLGTEAFF. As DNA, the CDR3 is TGTGCCAGCAAAGTTGGTTTGGGGACTGAAGCTTTCTTT.

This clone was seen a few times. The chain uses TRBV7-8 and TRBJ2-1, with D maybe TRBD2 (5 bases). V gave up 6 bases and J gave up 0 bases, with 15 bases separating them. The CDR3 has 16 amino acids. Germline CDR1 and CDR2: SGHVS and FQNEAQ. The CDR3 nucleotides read TGTGCCAGCAGTCTAGGGTTCGGGAACTCCTACAATGAGCAGTTCTTC. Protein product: CASSLGFGNSYNEQFF. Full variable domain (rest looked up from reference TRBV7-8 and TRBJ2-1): GAGVSQSPRYKVAKRGQDVALRCDPISGHVSLFWYQQALGQGPEFLTYFQNEAQLDKSGLPSDRFFAERPEGSVSTLKIQRTQQEDSAVYLCASSLGFGNSYNEQFFGPGTRLTVL.

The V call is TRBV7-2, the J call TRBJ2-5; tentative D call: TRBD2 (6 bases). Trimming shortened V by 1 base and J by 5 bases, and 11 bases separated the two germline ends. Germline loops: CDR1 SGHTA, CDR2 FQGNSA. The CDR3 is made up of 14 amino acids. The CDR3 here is CASSLGSGSETQYF. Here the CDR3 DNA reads TGTGCCAGCAGCTTAGGGAGCGGGTCTGAGACCCAGTACTTC.

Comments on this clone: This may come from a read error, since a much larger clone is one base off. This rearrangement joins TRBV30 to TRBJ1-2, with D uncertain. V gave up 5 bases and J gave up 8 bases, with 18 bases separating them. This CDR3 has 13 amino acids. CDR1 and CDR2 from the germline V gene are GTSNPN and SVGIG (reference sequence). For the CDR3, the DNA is TGTGCCTGGTGGAGGGAAGGTCTGGGGGGCTACACCTTC. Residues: CAWWREGLGGYTF. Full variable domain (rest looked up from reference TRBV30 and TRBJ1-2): SQTIHQWPATLVQPVGSPLSLECTVEGTSNPNLYWYRQAAGRGLQLLFYSVGIGQISSEVPQNLSASRPQDRQFILSSKKLLLSDSGFYLCAWWREGLGGYTFGSGTRLTVV.

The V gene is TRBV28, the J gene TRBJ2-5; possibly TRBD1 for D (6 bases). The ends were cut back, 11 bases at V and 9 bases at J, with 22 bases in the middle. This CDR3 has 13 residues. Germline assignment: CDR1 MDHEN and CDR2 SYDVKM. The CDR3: CAVLGQLRSAQYF. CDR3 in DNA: TGTGCCGTGCTAGGACAGCTAAGGTCGGCCCAGTACTTC.